This T cell receptor (beta chain) comes out of a study of cytomegalovirus exposure and HLA in healthy donors. PCR employed 60 Vbeta and 13 Jbeta primers. TCRdb's copy holds only in-frame clones and misses some; the assay was immunoSEQ multiplex PCR. The repertoire has hundreds of thousands of clones, around 80% of them found once; the top ten carry 0.71%. The CDR3 covers 17 residues. Concerning this clone itself: Its antigen is undetermined.

Overall study findings and caveats: A later analysis showed HLA-associated TCR beta chains outstripping equally common others in clonal expansion. Upon later analysis, TCR association rates were observed to vary by HLA locus, being highest for DRB1 and lowest for HLA-C.

The chain employs TRBV1 and TRBJ1-2. TRBV1 is marked as a pseudogene. What was sequenced was PBMCs. The origin of this receptor is a boy aged 2 to 9 in good health and CMV-seronegative. CDR3 in DNA: TGCACCAGCAGCCTTCTATCGGCTTCAGGCGGGAACTATGGCTACACCTTC. Protein product: CTSSLLSASGGNYGYTF.